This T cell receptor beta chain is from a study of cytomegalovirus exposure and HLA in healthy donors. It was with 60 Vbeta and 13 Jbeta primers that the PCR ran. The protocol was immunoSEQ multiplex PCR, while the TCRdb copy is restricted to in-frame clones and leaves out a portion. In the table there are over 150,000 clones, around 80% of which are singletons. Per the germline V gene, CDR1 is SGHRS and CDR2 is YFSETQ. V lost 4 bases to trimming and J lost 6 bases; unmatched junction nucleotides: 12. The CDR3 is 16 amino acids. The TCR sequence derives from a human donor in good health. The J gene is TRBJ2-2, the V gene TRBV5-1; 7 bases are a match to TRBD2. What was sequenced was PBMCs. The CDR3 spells CASSPRAGTAAGELFF. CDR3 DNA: TGCGCCAGCAGCCCCAGAGCGGGAACTGCTGCCGGGGAGCTGTTTTTT.